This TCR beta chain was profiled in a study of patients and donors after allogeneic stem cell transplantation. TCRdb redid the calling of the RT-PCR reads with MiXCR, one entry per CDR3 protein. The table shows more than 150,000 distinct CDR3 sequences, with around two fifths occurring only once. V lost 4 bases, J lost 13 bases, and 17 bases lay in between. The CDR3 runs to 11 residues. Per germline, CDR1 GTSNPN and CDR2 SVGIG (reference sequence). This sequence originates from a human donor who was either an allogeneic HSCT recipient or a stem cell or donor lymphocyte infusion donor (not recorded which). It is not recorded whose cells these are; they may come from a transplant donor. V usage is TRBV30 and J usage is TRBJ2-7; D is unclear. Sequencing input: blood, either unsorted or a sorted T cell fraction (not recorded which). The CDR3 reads CAWMNGYRSYF. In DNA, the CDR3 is TGTGCCTGGATGAACGGGTATCGATCCTACTTC.